This T cell receptor beta chain appears in the sequencing data of a study of T-cell reconstitution after alpha-beta-depleted transplantation in children. This sample's TCRbeta library carried unique molecular identifier barcodes. A single record per CDR3 protein comes from TCRdb applying MiXCR to the PCR reads. The repertoire consists of about 500,000 distinct CDR3 sequences, with 32% occurring once and the leading ten covering roughly 2.5%. The sample holds a few counts of this clonotype. Per the germline V gene, CDR1 is DFQATT and CDR2 is SNEGSKA (reference sequence). The CDR3 is made up of 13 amino acids. J was trimmed by 0 bases and V by 6 bases; bases with no gene match: 4.

The J gene is TRBJ1-1, the V gene TRBV20-1, with 7 bases that match TRBD1. The clonotype was recovered from a human donor who donated a stem cell graft to a child with aplastic anemia. Sequencing was performed on PBMCs from the stem cell graft donor, taken from the stem cell graft. CDR3 in amino acids: CSARQGMNTEAFF. The DNA for the CDR3 is TGCAGTGCCAGACAGGGCATGAACACTGAAGCTTTCTTT.